This entry describes one TCR beta chain. Sequencing was performed with immunoSEQ multiplex PCR; in TCRdb, only in-frame clones are kept and a portion is missing. Here the sample spans about 200,000 clones, over 75% being singletons. These data come from a study of blood T cell repertoires in COVID-19. The CDR3 totals 15 residues. V lost 0 bases, J lost 4 bases, and 11 bases lay in between. Per the germline V gene, CDR1 is SGHRS and CDR2 is YFSETQ. The origin of this receptor is a man in his forties or fifties with acute or convalescent COVID-19. The V gene is TRBV5-1, the J gene TRBJ1-3; D might be TRBD1 (6 bases). Source material: peripheral blood. CDR3 bases: TGCGCCAGCAGCTTGGGACAGGCTGAAGGAAACACCATATATTTT. It is translated as CASSLGQAEGNTIYF. The full variable domain, rest sourced from reference TRBV5-1 and TRBJ1-3, is KAGVTQTPRYLIKTRGQQVTLSCSPISGHRSVSWYQQTPGQGLQFLFEYFSETQRNKGNFPGRFSGRQFSNSRSEMNVSTLELGDSALYLCASSLGQAEGNTIYFGEGSWLTVV.